One and the same sample provided the 9 T cell receptor beta chains below, sequenced in a study of molecular identifiers for immune sequencing clone quantification. TCRdb fed the PCR reads into MiXCR, producing one record per CDR3 protein. The data contain around 470,000 distinct CDR3 sequences, about 25% of them singletons. The sequenced sample consisted of naive CD8+ T cells from blood, with Jurkat cell RNA spiked in. Subset meaning: FACS-sorted CD8+CD4-CCR7+CD45RA+ naive T cells. Source of these receptors: a human donor in good health. Some libraries in this study had Jurkat cell RNA spiked in.

The gene calls are TRBV10-3 and TRBJ2-5; possibly TRBD2 for D (6 bases). This CDR3 contains 17 residues. Germline V gene sequence: CDR1 ENHRY, CDR2 SYGVKD. Trimming left V 4 bases short and J 2 bases short, with 20 bases between. Here the CDR3 reads CAISVTYPGLHQETQYF. Written as DNA, the CDR3 is TGTGCCATCAGTGTTACCTACCCGGGACTCCATCAAGAGACCCAGTACTTC.

The chain links TRBV12-3 or TRBV12-4 to TRBJ2-5; TRBD2 is a possible D gene (5 bases). The CDR3 sequence is 14 residues long. V lost 8 bases and J 6 bases, leaving 19 bases between the germline ends. The CDR3 DNA sequence: TGTGCCAGCTCCCCGGAGGTTCTCGGAAAGACCCAGTACTTC. It encodes CASSPEVLGKTQYF.

This clonotype was seen repeatedly, ten times or more. J is TRBJ2-3 and V is TRBV12-3 or TRBV12-4; D could derive from TRBD1 or TRBD2 (7 bases each). Between the trimmed V and J ends, which lost 7 bases and 2 bases, there was a span of 16 bases. The length of the CDR3 is 15 residues. CDR3 sequence reads: CASTPGRGLTDTQYF. CDR3 in DNA: TGTGCCAGCACCCCAGGGAGGGGGCTCACAGATACGCAGTATTTT.

This clonotype was recorded a few times. This chain uses TRBV6-5 with TRBJ2-6, with unresolved D. V gave up 3 bases and J gave up 2 bases, with 8 bases separating them. Per the germline V gene, CDR1 is MNHEY and CDR2 is SVGAGI. The CDR3 is 15 amino acids. DNA for the CDR3: TGTGCCAGCAGTTATACGGATGCTGGGGCCAACGTCCTGACTTTC. Its translation is CASSYTDAGANVLTF.

This clonotype has a single count. This may arise from a read error, as a much more abundant clone is one base away. The CDR3: CAGSPSRAPTSGEQYF. Written as DNA, the CDR3 is TGTGCCGGCAGTCCCTCCAGGGCACCGACATCGGGGGAGCAGTACTTC. The V call is TRBV6-2 or TRBV6-3, the J call TRBJ2-7; the D gene could be TRBD1 or TRBD2 (5 bases each). Germline-derived CDR1 and CDR2 are MNHEY and SVGEGT. This CDR3 contains 16 residues.

A word on this clonotype: A junction boundary mismatches the germline segment, possibly from a read error. The genes are TRBV4-3 and TRBJ1-4; no firm D call. CDR1 is LGHNA and CDR2 is YSLEER in the germline V gene. The CDR3 runs to 14 residues. The CDR3 spells CANSQVPENEKLFF. CDR3 DNA sequence: TGCGCCAACAGCCAAGTGCCGGAGAATGAAAAACTGTTTTTT.

Comments on this clonotype: This may be a read error: a much more frequent sequence differs by one nucleotide. The chain employs TRBV2 and TRBJ2-2; D is undetermined. V shed 10 bases and J shed 3 bases, with 6 bases lying between them. This CDR3 is built from 11 residues. CDR1 is SNHLY, CDR2 FYNNEI, per germline. The CDR3 is CATTHTGELFF. The CDR3 DNA is TGTGCCACCACTCACACCGGGGAGCTGTTTTTT.

This clonotype turned up a few times. The V and J genes are TRBV12-3 or TRBV12-4 and TRBJ2-7, with D possibly being TRBD1 or TRBD2 (5 bases each). V gave up 3 bases and J gave up 1 base, with 13 bases separating them. The CDR3 runs 15 residues. In DNA form, the CDR3 reads TGTGCCAGCAGTTTCGAAGTCGGGGCTTCCTACGAGCAGTACTTC. The encoded protein is CASSFEVGASYEQYF.

The chain couples TRBV30 to TRBJ2-2, with 7 positions matching TRBD2. Germline V gene lookup returns CDR1 GTSNPN and CDR2 SVGIG (reference sequence). This CDR3 has 15 amino acids. With 0 bases clipped from V and 4 bases from J, the junction kept 5 bases outside the gene matches. CDR3 residues: CAWSVTGEGTGELFF. CDR3 bases: TGTGCCTGGAGTGTAACGGGGGAGGGCACCGGGGAGCTGTTTTTT.